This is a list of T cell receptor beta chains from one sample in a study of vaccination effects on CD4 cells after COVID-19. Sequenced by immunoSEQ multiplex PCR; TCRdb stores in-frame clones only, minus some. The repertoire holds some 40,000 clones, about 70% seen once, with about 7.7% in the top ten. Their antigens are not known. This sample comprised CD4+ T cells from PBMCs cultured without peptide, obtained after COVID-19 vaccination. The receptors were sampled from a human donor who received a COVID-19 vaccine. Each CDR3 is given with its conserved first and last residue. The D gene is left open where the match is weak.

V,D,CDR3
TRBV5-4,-,CASSKQGYEQYF
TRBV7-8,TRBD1,CASSETGGFKAFF
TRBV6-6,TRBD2,CASRPSPAGGDEQYF
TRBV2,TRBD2,CASSKGLVAMAKNIQYF
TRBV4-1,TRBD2,CASSQPTMGGYVRTGELFF
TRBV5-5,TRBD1,CASRLTGGSGNTIYF
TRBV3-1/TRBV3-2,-,CASSQDLGTANEKLFF
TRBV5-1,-,CASSFAGQETQYF
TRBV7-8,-,CASSFRRMGGARNEQFF
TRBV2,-,CASSGTGGNQPQHF
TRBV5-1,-,CASRTGEEHGYTF
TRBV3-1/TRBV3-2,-,CASSHGGSNTEAFF
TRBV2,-,CASSRIGEYEQYF
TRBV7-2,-,CASSLSGIAEAFF
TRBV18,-,CASSPPTGGNNEQFF
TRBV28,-,CASSSVGGYTF
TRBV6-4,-,CASSEGAANSGANVLTF
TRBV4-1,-,CASSQVVRGTGNTIYF
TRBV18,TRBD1,CASSYNTHTRQGRTDTQYF
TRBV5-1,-,CASSSLQAETQYF
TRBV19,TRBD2,CASSPGTSALLTGELFF
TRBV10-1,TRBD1,CASSDPGTGPYEQYF
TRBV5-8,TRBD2,CASTRGDGRKDTQYF
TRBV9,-,CASSPQSYNEQFF
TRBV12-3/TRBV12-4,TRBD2,CASKGLAGGTQYF
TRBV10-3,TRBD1,CAIAPFGQGNVREQYF
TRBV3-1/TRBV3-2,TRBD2,CASSTGLAGSEQFF
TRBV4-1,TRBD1,CASSQGQASNQPQHF
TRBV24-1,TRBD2,CATSVTSEGEQFF